The TCR beta chain under discussion was sequenced for a study of T cell changes during pregnancy in multiple sclerosis. The protocol was immunoSEQ multiplex PCR, while the TCRdb copy is restricted to in-frame clones and leaves out a portion. The sample yields 100,000 to 150,000 clones, approximately 93% seen once. Trimming shortened V by 0 bases and J by 4 bases, and 9 bases separated the two germline ends. Germline V gene lookup returns CDR1 MNHNS and CDR2 SASEGT. This CDR3 has 14 residues. This clone was seen only once. The sequencing used peripheral blood, collected before pregnancy. The TCR originated in a female donor with multiple sclerosis, enrolled in a pregnancy study. The chain combines TRBV6-1 with TRBJ1-2; possible D gene TRBD1, 6 bases. CDR3 coding DNA: TGTGCCAGCAGTGAAGCGCAGGGGCGCTATGGCTACACCTTC. It yields the protein CASSEAQGRYGYTF.